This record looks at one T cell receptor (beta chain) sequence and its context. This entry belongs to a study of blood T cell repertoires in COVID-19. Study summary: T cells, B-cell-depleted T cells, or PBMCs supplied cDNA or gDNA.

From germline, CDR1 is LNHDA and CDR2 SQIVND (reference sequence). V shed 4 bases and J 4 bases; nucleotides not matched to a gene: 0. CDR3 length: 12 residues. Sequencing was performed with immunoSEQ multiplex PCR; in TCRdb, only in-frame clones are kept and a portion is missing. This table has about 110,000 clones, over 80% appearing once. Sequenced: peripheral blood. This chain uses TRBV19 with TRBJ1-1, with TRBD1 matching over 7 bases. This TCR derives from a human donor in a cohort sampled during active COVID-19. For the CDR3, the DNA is TGTGCCAGTAGTAACAGGGGCACTGAAGCTTTCTTT. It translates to CASSNRGTEAFF.